The 27 T cell receptor beta chains below come from one sample, sequenced in a study of blood T cell repertoires in COVID-19. This table comes from immunoSEQ multiplex PCR, and its TCRdb copy is limited to in-frame clones, with some not included. The top ten clones hold approximately 1% of a sample with under 200,000 clones, roughly 84% of them seen once. Sequenced input: peripheral blood. The receptor set was obtained from a man aged 40-49 years with acute or convalescent COVID-19.

The chain carries TRBV6-5 and TRBJ2-5; D unclear. V lost 8 bases, J lost 5 bases, and 12 bases lay in between. The CDR3 extends over 12 amino acids. The germline V gene encodes CDR1 MNHEY and CDR2 SVGAGI. CDR3 region: CASHFTRETQYF. DNA for the CDR3: TGTGCCAGCCACTTTACGAGGGAGACCCAGTACTTC.

J is TRBJ2-1 and V is TRBV11-1; TRBD2 agrees at 10 bases. The CDR3 length is 15 residues. After removal of 5 bases from V and 2 bases from J, the junction contained 3 bases not matched to a gene. Per germline, CDR1 SGHAT and CDR2 FQDESV (reference sequence). The CDR3 region is CASSSLAGAYNEQFF. The CDR3 region has the DNA TGTGCCAGCAGCAGCCTAGCGGGGGCCTACAATGAGCAGTTCTTC.

The V gene is TRBV5-1, the J gene TRBJ2-1, with 7 positions matching TRBD2. CDR3 length equals 12 residues. Losses at the gene ends were 1 base for V and 8 bases for J; bases not matched to a gene: 0. Germline assignment: CDR1 SGHRS and CDR2 YFSETQ. The CDR3 here is CASSLRGDEQFF. DNA of the CDR3: TGCGCCAGCAGCTTGCGGGGGGATGAGCAGTTCTTC.

The sample holds one count of this clone. This chain connects TRBV3-1 (or the pseudogene TRBV3-2) to TRBJ2-7; TRBD1 matches 8 bases. There are 14 residues in the CDR3. Per the germline V gene, CDR1 is LGHDT and CDR2 is YNNKEL (reference sequence). Trimming removed 3 bases from V and 4 bases from J; junction bases left unmatched: 5. CDR3 DNA: TGTGCCAGCAGCCACGGGACAGGCCCATACGAGCAGTACTTC. Translated, it gives CASSHGTGPYEQYF.

The chain carries TRBV7-2 and TRBJ2-3; TRBD2 agrees at 8 bases. CDR3 length: 15 residues. J lost 1 base, V lost 5 bases, and 5 bases had no gene match. Per the germline V gene, CDR1 is SGHTA and CDR2 is FQGNSA. CDR3 in amino acids: CASSASGLRTDTQYF. CDR3 bases: TGTGCCAGCAGCGCTAGCGGGCTGCGCACAGATACGCAGTATTTT.

The chain is built from TRBV5-4 and TRBJ2-7, with TRBD1 as a possible D gene (6 bases). The CDR3 is 15 residues long. Germline CDR1 is SGHNT and CDR2 is YYREEE (reference sequence). Deletions cut 4 bases from V and 6 bases from J, with 20 bases between. This CDR3 reads CASSPSGQIPGEQYF. DNA for the CDR3: TGTGCCAGCAGCCCCTCCGGACAGATTCCCGGCGAGCAGTACTTC.

This clone was seen once. The chain joins TRBV30 to TRBJ1-1; 8 nucleotides agree with TRBD1. V lost 2 bases to trimming and J lost 1 base; unmatched junction nucleotides: 6. Germline-derived CDR1 and CDR2 are GTSNPN and SVGIG (reference sequence). This CDR3 region has 15 residues. This chain's CDR3 is CAWSYTDRANTEAFF. The CDR3, as DNA: TGTGCCTGGAGTTACACGGACAGGGCGAACACTGAAGCTTTCTTT.

Points on this clone: This CDR3 is also generated by other DNA sequences in the sample. The chain combines TRBV5-1 with TRBJ2-7; 8 bases agree with TRBD1. The CDR3 covers 14 residues. Germline CDR1 is SGHRS and CDR2 is YFSETQ. Losses at the gene ends were 0 bases for V and 4 bases for J; bases not matched to a gene: 3. CDR3 sequence: CASSLGQGAYEQYF. The CDR3 nucleotides read TGCGCCAGCAGCTTGGGTCAGGGGGCATACGAGCAGTACTTC. Full variable domain (rest looked up from reference TRBV5-1 and TRBJ2-7): KAGVTQTPRYLIKTRGQQVTLSCSPISGHRSVSWYQQTPGQGLQFLFEYFSETQRNKGNFPGRFSGRQFSNSRSEMNVSTLELGDSALYLCASSLGQGAYEQYFGPGTRLTVT.

The rearrangement links TRBV5-1 to TRBJ2-3, with D possibly TRBD1 on 6 matching bases. The CDR3 consists of 18 residues. The germline gives CDR1 SGHRS, CDR2 YFSETQ. The V end was cut by 4 bases, the J end by 2 bases, with 23 bases between. The CDR3 reads CASSTTTQGSTYTDTQYF. In DNA, the CDR3 is TGCGCCAGCAGCACCACCACTCAGGGGTCGACCTACACAGATACGCAGTATTTT.

This rearrangement joins TRBV19 to TRBJ1-1; D remains ambiguous. The germline V and J ends were trimmed by 8 bases and 2 bases, with 12 bases remaining between them. Germline V gives CDR1 LNHDA, CDR2 SQIVND (reference sequence). The CDR3 runs 13 residues. Here the CDR3 reads CASGYEGNTEAFF. The CDR3 DNA reads as TGTGCCAGTGGATACGAGGGAAACACTGAAGCTTTCTTT.

The chain combines TRBV5-6 with TRBJ2-2, with D uncertain. Trimming pared 0 bases from V and 0 bases from J, leaving 6 bases between. CDR1 and CDR2 (germline): SGHDT, YYEEEE. This CDR3 is built from 15 residues. CDR3 DNA sequence: TGTGCCAGCAGCTTGGGACACCCGAACACCGGGGAGCTGTTTTTT. It yields the protein CASSLGHPNTGELFF.

Of note for this clone: This sequence may be a read error, since a much larger clone differs from it by one base. This chain connects TRBV7-8 to TRBJ2-2; D uncertain. Trimming pared 5 bases from V and 3 bases from J, leaving 4 bases between. This CDR3 is built from 12 residues. Germline V gene lookup returns CDR1 SGHVS and CDR2 FQNEAQ. The CDR3 region has the DNA TGTGCCAGCAGCCCCGACACCGGGGAGCTGTTTTTT. It specifies CASSPDTGELFF.

The V and J genes are TRBV27 and TRBJ2-1; D remains unclear. This CDR3 contains 15 residues. In germline, CDR1 is MNHEY, CDR2 SMNVEV (reference sequence). V lost 2 bases to trimming and J lost 0 bases, with 8 bases between them. CDR3 region: CASSLSSSSYNEQFF. As DNA, the CDR3 is TGTGCCAGCAGTTTAAGCTCTAGCTCCTACAATGAGCAGTTCTTC.

The chain joins TRBV2 to TRBJ1-4, with D unresolved. V lost 6 bases and J 8 bases, leaving 13 bases between the germline ends. CDR3 length equals 13 residues. The germline V gene encodes CDR1 SNHLY and CDR2 FYNNEI. As DNA, the CDR3 is TGTGCCAGCAGGGGTGGCAGCGCCGAAAAACTGTTTTTT. Its translation is CASRGGSAEKLFF. Full variable domain (missing parts from reference TRBV2 and TRBJ1-4): EPEVTQTPSHQVTQMGQEVILRCVPISNHLYFYWYRQILGQKVEFLVSFYNNEISEKSEIFDDQFSVERPDGSNFTLKIRSTKLEDSAMYFCASRGGSAEKLFFGSGTQLSVL.

The chain employs TRBV9 and TRBJ2-7; 9 bases map to TRBD1. J gave up 0 bases and V 0 bases, and 4 bases lay outside the gene matches. Germline CDR1 and CDR2: SGDLS and YYNGEE. The CDR3 loop spans 16 amino acids. For the CDR3, the DNA is TGTGCCAGCAGCGTAGGAGGGACAGGGAACTCCTACGAGCAGTACTTC. The encoded protein is CASSVGGTGNSYEQYF. The entire variable domain, with the rest obtained from reference TRBV9 and TRBJ2-7, is as follows: DSGVTQTPKHLITATGQRVTLRCSPRSGDLSVYWYQQSLDQGLQFLIQYYNGEERAKGNILERFSAQQFPDLHSELNLSSLELGDSALYFCASSVGGTGNSYEQYFGPGTRLTVT.

The chain employs TRBV5-1 and TRBJ2-1; 11 bases line up with TRBD2. The CDR3 spans 15 residues. Germline V gives CDR1 SGHRS, CDR2 YFSETQ. J gave up 4 bases and V 7 bases, and 7 bases lay outside the gene matches. Here the CDR3 reads CASYSGTSGYNEQFF. As DNA, the CDR3 is TGCGCCAGCTACTCCGGGACTAGCGGATACAATGAGCAGTTCTTC.

The chain recombines TRBV2 with TRBJ1-2, with 7 bases aligning to TRBD1. Trimming at V came to 4 bases and at J to 2 bases, leaving 10 bases not matched to a gene. The CDR3 loop spans 16 amino acids. Germline V gives CDR1 SNHLY, CDR2 FYNNEI. The CDR3 is CASSARRQGENYGYTF. DNA for the CDR3: TGTGCCAGCAGTGCTAGAAGACAGGGTGAGAACTATGGCTACACCTTC.

The chain carries TRBV5-4 and TRBJ2-2; D unresolved. Germline assignment: CDR1 SGHNT and CDR2 YYREEE (reference sequence). V dropped 1 base and J dropped 0 bases, with 13 bases sitting between them. The CDR3 has 17 residues. CDR3 protein: CASSLSADPANTGELFF. The DNA of the CDR3 is TGTGCCAGCAGCTTGTCGGCGGATCCCGCGAACACCGGGGAGCTGTTTTTT.

This rearrangement joins TRBV19 to TRBJ1-5, with 8 bases fitting TRBD1. V lost 6 bases to trimming and J lost 4 bases; unmatched junction nucleotides: 8. The germline V gene encodes CDR1 LNHDA and CDR2 SQIVND (reference sequence). The CDR3 loop spans 15 amino acids. The CDR3 DNA is TGTGCCAGTAGGCCTTTGGACAGGGCAAATCAGCCCCAGCATTTT. Translation gives CASRPLDRANQPQHF.

The gene calls are TRBV2 and TRBJ1-2; possible D gene TRBD1, 6 bases. Trimming pared 8 bases from V and 14 bases from J, leaving 18 bases between. In germline, CDR1 is SNHLY, CDR2 FYNNEI. The CDR3 loop spans 11 amino acids. This CDR3 is CASGGERRGTF. DNA for the CDR3: TGTGCCAGCGGGGGCGAGAGGCGCGGTACCTTC.

This clone showed up just once. The chain is built from TRBV5-1 and TRBJ2-5; D may be TRBD1 (5 bases). Germline V gene sequence: CDR1 SGHRS, CDR2 YFSETQ. V was cut by 4 bases and J by 1 base, with 5 bases left in between. The CDR3 loop spans 12 amino acids. The CDR3 protein is CASSRGQETQYF. The CDR3 DNA sequence: TGCGCCAGCAGCAGGGGCCAAGAGACCCAGTACTTC.

The chain is built from TRBV28 and TRBJ2-5; 7 bases agree with TRBD1. The CDR3 is 15 residues long. The germline V gene encodes CDR1 MDHEN and CDR2 SYDVKM. After removal of 1 base from V and 2 bases from J, the junction contained 4 bases not matched to a gene. This chain's CDR3 is CASSLSPGQQETQYF. The CDR3 DNA reads TGTGCCAGCAGTTTATCCCCGGGACAGCAAGAGACCCAGTACTTC. Full variable domain (remainder filled in from reference TRBV28 and TRBJ2-5): DVKVTQSSRYLVKRTGEKVFLECVQDMDHENMFWYRQDPGLGLRLIYFSYDVKMKEKGDIPEGYSVSREKKERFSLILESASTNQTSMYLCASSLSPGQQETQYFGPGTRLLVL.

The chain recombines TRBV4-3 with TRBJ2-3; possible D gene TRBD2, 5 bases. Germline-derived CDR1 and CDR2 are LGHNA and YSLEER. Trimming left V 0 bases short and J 3 bases short, with 10 bases between. The CDR3 loop spans 15 amino acids. CDR3: CASSQDLGGTDTQYF. The CDR3 DNA follows: TGCGCCAGCAGCCAAGATTTGGGCGGGACAGATACGCAGTATTTT.

The chain carries TRBV6-5 and TRBJ1-1; TRBD1 aligns across 7 bases. After removal of 2 bases from V and 10 bases from J, the junction contained 7 bases not matched to a gene. CDR1 and CDR2 from the germline V gene are MNHEY and SVGAGI. This CDR3 contains 13 residues. The CDR3 protein is CASSYPQGERAFF. CDR3 nucleotides: TGTGCCAGCAGTTACCCGCAGGGGGAGCGAGCTTTCTTT.

The rearrangement joins TRBV12-3 or TRBV12-4 to TRBJ2-3, with 8 bases identical to TRBD2. The CDR3 spans 13 residues. Trimming removed 4 bases from V and 9 bases from J; junction bases left unmatched: 6. CDR3 coding DNA: TGTGCCAGCAGTTCTAGTGCGGGGGGAACGCAGTATTTT. Protein sequence: CASSSSAGGTQYF.

The chain couples TRBV15 to TRBJ2-7, with 10 nucleotides matching TRBD2. This CDR3 region has 17 residues. The germline gives CDR1 LNHNV, CDR2 YYDKDF (reference sequence). The V segment lost 0 bases and the J segment 1 base; nucleotides outside the gene matches: 6. The CDR3 DNA is TGTGCCACCAGCAGAGAGCAGCGGGGGGGAGCATCCTACGAGCAGTACTTC. It is translated as CATSREQRGGASYEQYF.

This rearrangement joins TRBV23-1 to TRBJ1-3, with TRBD1 matching 10 bases. TRBV23-1 is an ORF, with its function uncertain. The CDR3 length is 15 residues. With 0 bases clipped from V and 4 bases from J, the junction kept 0 bases outside the gene matches. CDR3 sequence: CASSQSTGGGNTIYF. CDR3 in DNA: TGCGCCAGCAGTCAATCGACAGGGGGCGGAAACACCATATATTTT.